The source of this TCR beta chain is a study of shared clonotypes between healthy human individuals. Across the study: Researchers assigned three CD4 naive, three CD4 memory, two CD8 naive and one CD8 memory plate to each donor.

Germline V lookup: CDR1 SEHNR, CDR2 FQNEAQ (reference sequence). The trim removed 5 bases at V and 0 bases at J, leaving 6 bases unmatched. This CDR3 contains 15 residues. At a deep level, the assay was run. Several immunoSEQ plates held equal portions of the genomic DNA taken from each subset. Measured with immunoSEQ multiplex PCR; TCRdb has only the in-frame clones, and not every one. The sample has about 2.4 million clones, under 95% seen once. The source material was naive CD4+ T cells from PBMCs. Subset in this sample: CD45RA+ positively selected. This receptor was taken from a young man in good health. Some clones in this sample may be carry-over from other donors' samples. The chain combines TRBV7-9 with TRBJ1-2; the match to TRBD1 covers 7 bases. CDR3 DNA sequence: TGTGCCAGCAGCCCCAACAGGGGAGCTAACTATGGCTACACCTTC. As protein: CASSPNRGANYGYTF.